This T cell receptor (beta chain) came from a study of blood T cells in healthy people across ages. It was with a sample-barcoded 5' primer and a J-beta primer mix that a second PCR of about 6 to 12 cycles was run. TCRdb itself ran the 5' RACE reads through MiXCR, one entry per CDR3 protein. This sample has about 760,000 distinct CDR3 sequences, with roughly 50% found just once. The study recruited healthy Caucasian donors from Russia who were aged about 6 to 95. Researchers isolated at least 6 million PBMCs per sample. This clonotype was counted once. The germline CDR1 and CDR2 sequences are DFQATT and SNEGSKA (reference sequence). The CDR3 spans 13 residues. Trimming pared 3 bases from V and 3 bases from J, leaving 11 bases between.

The chain is built from TRBV20-1 and TRBJ1-1; D uncertain. The source material was blood. The sequence came from a man in his forties in good health. DNA for the CDR3: TGCAGTGCTAGGGGCAGATCCTACACTGAAGCTTTCTTT. It specifies CSARGRSYTEAFF.